This passage covers 5 T cell receptor beta chains from one sample sequenced in a study of T-cell reconstitution after alpha-beta-depleted transplantation in children. Unique molecular identifiers were incorporated into the prepared TCRbeta library. MiXCR, run by TCRdb on the PCR reads, gives a single entry per CDR3 protein. The profile shows hundreds of thousands of distinct CDR3 sequences, approximately 8.4% of them singletons. The sample here was PBMCs, mostly from graft donor cells, taken 360 days after TCRalphabeta/CD19-depleted stem cell transplant. Receptors were obtained from a male patient aged 2-15 years who had a stem cell transplant for acute myeloid leukemia, so the T cells may come from the graft donor.

This clonotype was seen at least ten times. The rearrangement uses TRBV6-5 and TRBJ2-2; D is tentatively TRBD1 or TRBD2 (6 bases each). Trimming took 2 bases from V and 3 from J, leaving 13 bases between them. Germline V gives CDR1 MNHEY, CDR2 SVGAGI. The CDR3 totals 16 residues. CDR3 sequence (DNA): TGTGCCAGCAGTTACCTGGGGGGCAAGTACACCGGGGAGCTGTTTTTT. Its protein is CASSYLGGKYTGELFF.

The chain has TRBV19 and TRBJ2-1, with D uncertain. This CDR3 region has 13 residues. Looked up from germline, CDR1 is LNHDA and CDR2 is SQIVND (reference sequence). V was shortened by 2 bases and J by 3 bases, with 5 bases between the two germline ends. In nucleotides, the CDR3 is TGTGCCAGTAGTATAAACGTCTACAATGAGCAGTTCTTC. Protein sequence: CASSINVYNEQFF.

This clonotype was counted a few times. CDR3 sequence: CASSLAKWTVGYF. The CDR3 nucleotides read TGCGCCAGCAGCTTGGCCAAGTGGACGGTTGGATATTTT. This chain uses TRBV5-1 with TRBJ2-3; no definite D call. V lost 0 bases and J 15 bases, leaving 17 bases between the germline ends. Germline V gene sequence: CDR1 SGHRS, CDR2 YFSETQ. The length of the CDR3 is 13 residues.

This clonotype was picked up many times. The chain recombines TRBV5-1 with TRBJ1-2; D gene uncertain. The CDR3 runs 15 residues. The germline V gene encodes CDR1 SGHRS and CDR2 YFSETQ. V lost 4 bases and J lost 4, with 17 bases in between. In DNA, the CDR3 is TGCGCCAGCAGCCAATCGTTCGGTAGCTCCTATGGCTACACCTTC. Translated, it gives CASSQSFGSSYGYTF.

Only a few counts were recorded for this clonotype. The chain uses TRBV12-3 or TRBV12-4 and TRBJ1-2; D is perhaps TRBD1 (6 bases). The CDR3 is 15 amino acids. The germline V and J ends were trimmed by 3 bases and 4 bases, with 15 bases remaining between them. This CDR3 is CASSFGGAISYGYTF. DNA of the CDR3: TGTGCCAGCAGTTTCGGGGGGGCCATTAGCTATGGCTACACCTTC.